The T cell receptor beta chain described here comes from a study of blood T cell repertoires in COVID-19. Turning to the study itself: Acute and convalescent COVID-19 specimens originated in the United States, Italy and Spain.

In the original workflow: Nucleated cell counts were estimated from reference gene primer amplification. Generated by immunoSEQ multiplex PCR, the TCRdb table keeps only in-frame clones and is missing some. That table gives V, J and clone size, and the DNA gave D and trimming. Here the sample spans around 250,000 clones, about 91% being singletons. Those who participated ranged in age from roughly 18 to 100 years and resided in about two dozen US areas. The CDR3 is 12 amino acids. The V and J ends lost 7 bases and 0 bases respectively, with 6 bases between them. Germline V gives CDR1 SGHTA, CDR2 FQGNSA.

The genes are TRBV7-2 and TRBJ1-1; D gene ambiguous. This TCR was sampled from a woman aged 35 to 49 with acute COVID-19. The sequenced sample consisted of PBMCs or T cells enriched from blood (not recorded which). As DNA, the CDR3 is TGTGCCAGCATGAGAGTGAACACTGAAGCTTTCTTT. It is translated as CASMRVNTEAFF. Combining the CDR3 with reference TRBV7-2 and TRBJ1-1 gives the whole variable domain GAGVSQSPSNKVTEKGKDVELRCDPISGHTALYWYRQSLGQGLEFLIYFQGNSAPDKSGLPSDRFSAERTGGSVSTLTIQRTQQEDSAVYLCASMRVNTEAFFGQGTRLTVV.